This is a list of T cell receptor beta chains from one sample in a study of blood T cell repertoires in COVID-19. The protocol was immunoSEQ multiplex PCR, while the TCRdb copy is restricted to in-frame clones and leaves out a portion. Counted here are 250,000 to 300,000 clones, 70% to 90% occurring once; the ten biggest clones make up around 3.6%. What was sequenced was peripheral blood. These receptors were taken from a man between 18 and 29 years old with active or convalescent COVID-19. Both conserved end residues are part of each CDR3. Fields, in order: clone size, V gene, D gene, J gene, CDR3 DNA, CDR3 protein. The D gene is left open where the match is weak. A row's size may be missing; if present it is once, few, many or a size class.

>-|TRBV4-1|-|TRBJ1-5
TGCGCCAGCAGCCCCCGAACCGGACAGTCAAATCAGCCCCAGCATTTT
CASSPRTGQSNQPQHF
>-|TRBV28|TRBD2|TRBJ2-5
TGTGCCAGCAGTTCAGCGGGGGGGCGGCAAGAGACCCAGTACTTC
CASSSAGGRQETQYF
>-|TRBV3-1/TRBV3-2|-|TRBJ2-7
TGTGCCAGCAGCCACGGGCCAACCGGCGGGTACGAGCAGTACTTC
CASSHGPTGGYEQYF
>-|TRBV19|TRBD1|TRBJ2-6
TGTGCCAGTTCGACCAGGGGGTCATCGGCCAACGTCCTGACTTTC
CASSTRGSSANVLTF
>-|TRBV7-9|TRBD1|TRBJ2-6
TGTGCCAGCAGCTTCCCGGGACAGGGGCCCTCTGGGGCCAACGTCCTGACTTTC
CASSFPGQGPSGANVLTF
>-|TRBV6-4|TRBD2|TRBJ2-3
TGTGCCAGCAAAATAGCGGGAGCCCCCACAGATACGCAGTATTTT
CASKIAGAPTDTQYF
>-|TRBV6-6|-|TRBJ1-1
TGTGCCACCGGAGGAGGCAAACCTGAAGCTTTCTTT
CATGGGKPEAFF
>-|TRBV28|-|TRBJ1-5
TGTGCCAGCAGTTCCCCGAGACAGATCGGAAAGCCCCAGCATTTT
CASSSPRQIGKPQHF
>-|TRBV5-1|-|TRBJ2-2
TGCGCCAGCAGCTCCGCCCAAAGCCCCGGGGAGCTGTTTTTT
CASSSAQSPGELFF
>-|TRBV10-2|-|TRBJ1-5
TGCGCCAGCAGTGAGTCGAGTGCCAATCAGCCCCAGCATTTT
CASSESSANQPQHF
>few|TRBV28|TRBD1|TRBJ1-5
TGTGCCAGCAGTTTGACAGGGAATCAGCCCCAGCATTTT
CASSLTGNQPQHF
>-|TRBV18|-|TRBJ2-4
TGTGCCAGCTCACCTCGGGCAGGGATGGCCAAAAACATTCAGTACTTC
CASSPRAGMAKNIQYF
>-|TRBV7-6|-|TRBJ2-2
TGTGCCAGCAGCGCCCGGAGGCCGAGGGACGGGGAGCTGTTTTTT
CASSARRPRDGELFF
>-|TRBV2|-|TRBJ2-7
TGTGCCAGCAAGACTGTCGGCGGGGTAACCCACGAGCAGTACTTC
CASKTVGGVTHEQYF
>-|TRBV5-1|-|TRBJ1-1
TGCGCCAGCAGCTTCTCTAACGGGAACACTGAAGCTTTCTTT
CASSFSNGNTEAFF
>once|TRBV6-6|-|TRBJ1-1
TGTGCCAGCAGTTACGAGGGCAAAGCTTTCTTT
CASSYEGKAFF
>-|TRBV18|TRBD2|TRBJ2-5
TGTGCCAGCTCACCAAATCTAGCGGGACAAGAGACCCAGTACTTC
CASSPNLAGQETQYF
>-|TRBV19|TRBD1|TRBJ1-5
TGTGCCACCGGGACAGCCCATAGTGGCAATCAGCCCCAGCATTTT
CATGTAHSGNQPQHF
>-|TRBV7-2|-|TRBJ2-1
TGTGCCAGCAGCTCCGGGGGAAAATACAATGAGCAGTTCTTC
CASSSGGKYNEQFF
>-|TRBV7-9|-|TRBJ1-4
TGTGCCAGCAGCCGGACAGACGCAAGCGAAAAACTGTTTTTT
CASSRTDASEKLFF
>-|TRBV6-6|-|TRBJ2-1
TGTGCCAGCAGTTCGTCTACGGAGGACTCCTACAATGAGCAGTTCTTC
CASSSSTEDSYNEQFF
>-|TRBV24-1|-|TRBJ2-3
TGTGCCACCAGTGATACTCGTCCCACAGATACGCAGTATTTT
CATSDTRPTDTQYF
>-|TRBV3-1/TRBV3-2|-|TRBJ1-1
TGTGCCAGCAGCCGGGGCACACTGACTGAAGCTTTCTTT
CASSRGTLTEAFF
>-|TRBV5-1|TRBD2|TRBJ2-7
TGCGCCAGCAGCTTGGGGACTAGCGGGGGCAGGCAGTACTTC
CASSLGTSGGRQYF
>-|TRBV6-5|-|TRBJ2-7
TGTGCCAGCAGTTACTCGATCTTAAGCGGCTACGAGCAGTACTTC
CASSYSILSGYEQYF
>-|TRBV10-3|TRBD2|TRBJ2-4
TGTGCCATCAGTGAGGTGGGACTAGCGGGAGGATTTAGAAACATTCAGTACTTC
CAISEVGLAGGFRNIQYF
>-|TRBV5-1|-|TRBJ2-7
TGCGCCAGCAGCTTGAGGGCGGAGGGGCGCAACGAGCAGTACTTC
CASSLRAEGRNEQYF
>-|TRBV20-1|TRBD2|TRBJ2-7
TGCAGTGCTAGTCCTAGCGGGGCCTCCTACGAGCAGTACTTC
CSASPSGASYEQYF
>-|TRBV25-1|TRBD2|TRBJ2-3
TGTGCCAGCAGTGATCGCCCTAGCGGGAGTTTGGCGCAGTATTTT
CASSDRPSGSLAQYF
>-|TRBV12-3/TRBV12-4|-|TRBJ2-5
TGTGCCAGCAGTTCCATCTATCAGACCCAGTACTTC
CASSSIYQTQYF
>-|TRBV12-3/TRBV12-4|TRBD2|TRBJ2-4
TGTGCCAGCAGTTCGGGGGGGAACATTCAGTACTTC
CASSSGGNIQYF
>-|TRBV19|TRBD1|TRBJ1-1
TGTGCCAGTAGTCTCTACAGGGGGGGTAGAGATGAAGCTTTCTTT
CASSLYRGGRDEAFF
>-|TRBV18|-|TRBJ2-2
TGTGCCAGCTCACCAATTCTTGAGGGAGCGAACACCGGGGAGCTGTTTTTT
CASSPILEGANTGELFF
>-|TRBV30|-|TRBJ2-7
TGTGCCTGGAATTCGGACAGCGCTAGCTCCTACGAGCAGTACTTC
CAWNSDSASSYEQYF
>-|TRBV2|-|TRBJ2-7
TGTGCCAGCAGCCTCACTAGCTACGAGCAGTACTTC
CASSLTSYEQYF
>-|TRBV6-5|-|TRBJ2-1
TGTGCCAGCAGTTACTCGTCCCCTTCGTACAATGAGCAGTTCTTC
CASSYSSPSYNEQFF
>-|TRBV4-2|TRBD1|TRBJ1-3
TGTGCCAGCAGCCGCCACGACGACAGGGTCCGCGGAAACACCATATATTTT
CASSRHDDRVRGNTIYF
>-|TRBV7-2|TRBD2|TRBJ2-5
TGTGCCAGCAGCTTCGGGGGACTAGCCATAGGAGAGACCCAGTACTTC
CASSFGGLAIGETQYF
>-|TRBV6-5|TRBD1|TRBJ2-7
TGTGCCAGCAGTTCCAACAGGGGGTTCTCCTACGAGCAGTACTTC
CASSSNRGFSYEQYF
>-|TRBV6-5|-|TRBJ2-3
TGTGCCACCAAGACAACCAGCACAGATACGCAGTATTTT
CATKTTSTDTQYF
>-|TRBV18|-|TRBJ2-3
TGTGCCAGCTCACCTCGACAGGCTAGCACAGATACGCAGTATTTT
CASSPRQASTDTQYF
>-|TRBV5-1|TRBD1|TRBJ2-5
TGCGCCAGCAACAAGCAGGTGACAGGGGTACAAGAGACCCAGTACTTC
CASNKQVTGVQETQYF
>-|TRBV21-1|-|TRBJ2-1
TGTGCCAGCAGCAAAGTAACTAGCGGGAGGGGAACAATTGATGAGCAGTTCTTC
CASSKVTSGRGTIDEQFF
>-|TRBV28|-|TRBJ1-2
TGTGCCAGCAGCCGAGTGCTTTACCACTATGGCTACACCTTC
CASSRVLYHYGYTF
>-|TRBV5-1|TRBD1|TRBJ2-5
TGCGCCAGCAGCGGAGGGGACAGGGGGTTGGTGGAGACCCAGTACTTC
CASSGGDRGLVETQYF
>-|TRBV5-6|-|TRBJ1-1
TGTGCCAGCAGCTTCCCAGGGAAGGACACTGAAGCTTTCTTT
CASSFPGKDTEAFF
>-|TRBV21-1|-|TRBJ2-1
TGTGCCAGCAACCCTAGCGGGAGGAGCTCCTACAATGAGCAGTTCTTC
CASNPSGRSSYNEQFF
>-|TRBV28|TRBD1|TRBJ1-2
TGTGCCAGCAGTAATCGGGACAGCCACTATGGCTACACCTTC
CASSNRDSHYGYTF
>once|TRBV6-5|TRBD2|TRBJ2-1
TGTGCCAGCAGTCGTCTAGCGGGAGCGAATGAGCAGTTCTTC
CASSRLAGANEQFF
>few|TRBV2|-|TRBJ2-5
TGTGCCAGCAGGGGTACAGGAACCGTGGCCCAGTACTTC
CASRGTGTVAQYF
>-|TRBV5-1|-|TRBJ1-3
TGCGCCAGCAGAAAAGACGGGAACTCTGGAAACACCATATATTTT
CASRKDGNSGNTIYF
>-|TRBV6-5|-|TRBJ1-2
TGTGCCAGCAGTATTACAGAGAATTATGGCTACACCTTC
CASSITENYGYTF
>-|TRBV24-1|-|TRBJ2-3
TGTGCCACCAGTGATTTGAGCGGGCCGTCAGGGGATACGCAGTATTTT
CATSDLSGPSGDTQYF
>once|TRBV10-3|TRBD1|TRBJ1-2
TGTGCCATCACCGCGGGACAGATGGATGGCTACACCTTC
CAITAGQMDGYTF
>-|TRBV11-3|-|TRBJ2-1
TGTGCCAGCAGCCCTCGGACAAGCTCCTACAATGAGCAGTTCTTC
CASSPRTSSYNEQFF
>many|TRBV6-1|TRBD2|TRBJ2-3
TGTGCCAGCAGTGAAGTTAGCGGGGGGGCCAGCACAGATACGCAGTATTTT
CASSEVSGGASTDTQYF
>-|TRBV10-3|-|TRBJ1-1
TGTGCCACGATGACAGTTCTGAACACTGAAGCTTTCTTT
CATMTVLNTEAFF
>-|TRBV11-3|TRBD2|TRBJ2-7
TGTGCCAGCAGCTTAGATTCTGGGGCTAGCGGGAGCTACGAGCAGTACTTC
CASSLDSGASGSYEQYF